The rows below give T cell receptor beta chains drawn from one sample of a study of T cells in tuberculosis. Generated by immunoSEQ multiplex PCR, the TCRdb table keeps only in-frame clones and is missing some. The sample yields tens of thousands of clones, 80% to 90% seen once. The source material was PBMCs. All receptors derive from a donor aged 10-35 years with latent tuberculosis or without tuberculosis infection. Each CDR3 is given with its conserved first and last residue. The D gene is left open where the match is weak. Clone size is stated in some rows and not others, as once, few, many or a class when expanded.

J gene | D gene | CDR3 length | V gene | clone size | CDR3 DNA | CDR3 protein
TRBJ1-3 | - | 14 | TRBV11-2 | - | TGTGCCAGCAGCTTAGGCGCCACTGGAAACACCATATATTTT | CASSLGATGNTIYF
TRBJ2-3 | - | 13 | TRBV5-6 | - | TGTGCCAGCAGCTTGTTGGCTGAGGTTACGCAGTATTTT | CASSLLAEVTQYF
TRBJ2-7 | - | 15 | TRBV5-6 | - | TGTGCCAGCAGCTTGATAGGACAGTTGGACTACGAGCAGTACTTC | CASSLIGQLDYEQYF
TRBJ1-6 | - | 13 | TRBV9 | - | TGTGCCAGCAGCGTAGGCCCCCCCGGGCCCCTCCACTTT | CASSVGPPGPLHF
TRBJ1-5 | - | 16 | TRBV19 | - | TGTGCCAGTAGTATTTCGGCAGGGGTAGGCAATCAGCCCCAGCATTTT | CASSISAGVGNQPQHF
TRBJ1-3 | - | 15 | TRBV19 | - | TGTGCCAGTAGTCGACAGGTGATCTCTGGAAACACCATATATTTT | CASSRQVISGNTIYF
TRBJ2-3 | - | 16 | TRBV9 | - | TGTGCCAGCAGCGTAGGTGGAGGGGGCCGCACAGATACGCAGTATTTT | CASSVGGGGRTDTQYF
TRBJ2-1 | - | 12 | TRBV30 | - | TGTGCCTGGTCAAATCTAGCGTCTGAGCAGTTCTTC | CAWSNLASEQFF
TRBJ1-1 | - | 16 | TRBV10-3 | - | TGTGCCATCAGTACGCCCACTATTATCGGGGGCACTGAAGCTTTCTTT | CAISTPTIIGGTEAFF
TRBJ1-2 | - | 13 | TRBV11-2 | - | TGTGCCAGCAGCCTAAGTTCGGTAGAGGGCTACACCTTC | CASSLSSVEGYTF
TRBJ2-2 | TRBD1 | 15 | TRBV7-2 | - | TGTGCCAGCAGCTTGGGACAGGGGAACACCGGGGAGCTGTTTTTT | CASSLGQGNTGELFF
TRBJ2-7 | TRBD1 | 15 | TRBV5-1 | - | TGCGCCAGCAGGTCCCCGGACAGGGGCAACTACGAGCAGTACTTC | CASRSPDRGNYEQYF
TRBJ2-3 | TRBD1 | 15 | TRBV6-6 | - | TGTGCCAGCAGAAGGACAGGGGAAATCACAGATACGCAGTATTTT | CASRRTGEITDTQYF
TRBJ2-7 | - | 16 | TRBV5-6 | - | TGTGCCAGCAGCTTGGGGTACTACAGGGATGACTACGAGCAGTACTTC | CASSLGYYRDDYEQYF
TRBJ2-7 | TRBD1 | 15 | TRBV19 | - | TGTGCCAGTAGTAACGGGGACAGGGGGCTCTACGAGCAGTACTTC | CASSNGDRGLYEQYF
TRBJ2-7 | - | 15 | TRBV19 | - | TGTGCCAGTAGTATGGAAAACAGGGCGCTCGACGAGCAGTACTTC | CASSMENRALDEQYF
TRBJ2-1 | - | 15 | TRBV11-2 | - | TGTGCCAGCAGCTTAGTCGCGGGGTACTACAATGAGCAGTTCTTC | CASSLVAGYYNEQFF
TRBJ1-3 | - | 12 | TRBV23-1 | - | TGCGCCCGACAATCCTCTGGAAACACCATATATTTT | CARQSSGNTIYF
TRBJ1-2 | TRBD1 | 15 | TRBV28 | - | TGTGCCAGCAGTTCGACAGGGGGCGAAAACTATGGCTACACCTTC | CASSSTGGENYGYTF
TRBJ2-1 | TRBD1 | 16 | TRBV10-1 | - | TGCGCCAGCAGTTACCTCCGAGACAGGGGGTACAATGAGCAGTTCTTC | CASSYLRDRGYNEQFF
TRBJ2-7 | TRBD1 | 15 | TRBV9 | - | TGTGCCAGCAGCGAGGGGGCGACAGGGGACTACGAGCAGTACTTC | CASSEGATGDYEQYF
TRBJ1-1 | - | 14 | TRBV5-1 | - | TGCGCCAGCAGCTTTTATGCGCCGAACACTGAAGCTTTCTTT | CASSFYAPNTEAFF
TRBJ2-1 | - | 14 | TRBV27 | - | TGTGCCAGCAGTTTATCTGCAGGGTATTATGAGCAGTTCTTC | CASSLSAGYYEQFF
TRBJ2-5 | TRBD1 | 14 | TRBV19 | few | TGTGCCAGTAAGGGCAGGGGGCCCCAAGAGACCCAGTACTTC | CASKGRGPQETQYF
TRBJ1-3 | - | 14 | TRBV9 | - | TGTGCCAGCAGCGAAAGCCCGAGTATGGACACCATATATTTT | CASSESPSMDTIYF
TRBJ2-1 | - | 14 | TRBV6-5 | - | TGTGCCAGCAGCCCCGGGGGCGGGGGCGATGAGCAGTTCTTC | CASSPGGGGDEQFF
TRBJ1-2 | - | 13 | TRBV6-5 | once | TGTGCCAGCACCCCGGGGGGATTTGGAGGCTACACCTTC | CASTPGGFGGYTF
TRBJ1-2 | - | 16 | TRBV11-2 | - | TGTGCCAGCAGCTCCCTCCAGGGATTCCTTAACTATGGCTACACCTTC | CASSSLQGFLNYGYTF
TRBJ1-1 | - | 15 | TRBV5-5 | - | TGTGCCAGCAGCTTGCCCGCGGGGGGGAACACTGAAGCTTTCTTT | CASSLPAGGNTEAFF
TRBJ2-7 | TRBD1 | 15 | TRBV27 | once | TGTGCCACCGCGAGGGGGGGACAGGGTTTATACGAGCAGTACTTC | CATARGGQGLYEQYF
TRBJ2-2 | TRBD2 | 18 | TRBV7-8 | - | TGTGCCAGCAGCTTAGAACGGGGGGGCCTCGGGAACACCGGGGAGCTGTTTTTT | CASSLERGGLGNTGELFF
TRBJ2-3 | TRBD2 | 15 | TRBV19 | - | TGTGCCAGTAGTATACTAGCGGGGTCGGTAGATACGCAGTATTTT | CASSILAGSVDTQYF
TRBJ2-5 | - | 15 | TRBV4-3 | medium-sized | TGCGCCAGCAGCCAAGATTGGGCAGCCCAAGAGACCCAGTACTTC | CASSQDWAAQETQYF
TRBJ2-5 | - | 14 | TRBV29-1 | - | TGCAGCGTTTCCCTCCCAGGGAGGTGGGAGACCCAGTACTTC | CSVSLPGRWETQYF
TRBJ2-5 | TRBD1 | 14 | TRBV5-8 | - | TGTGCCAGCAGCACGGGACAGTTTATAGAGACCCAGTACTTC | CASSTGQFIETQYF
TRBJ2-1 | TRBD1 | 13 | TRBV2 | - | TGTGCCAGCAAGGGACAGGGCTACAATGAGCAGTTCTTC | CASKGQGYNEQFF
TRBJ2-6 | - | 14 | TRBV27 | - | TGTGCCAGCTGCCCATCGGTTGGGGCCAACGTCCTGACTTTC | CASCPSVGANVLTF
TRBJ2-5 | - | 14 | TRBV9 | - | TGTGCCAGCAGCATGACAGCACTCCAAGAGACCCAGTACTTC | CASSMTALQETQYF
TRBJ2-7 | - | 14 | TRBV6-5 | - | TGTGCCAGCAGCCCGACCGCAGGGGACGCCGAGCAGTACTTC | CASSPTAGDAEQYF
TRBJ2-7 | TRBD1 | 16 | TRBV5-1 | - | TGCGCCAGCAGCTTTCAACCGGGACAGGAGATCTACGAGCAGTACTTC | CASSFQPGQEIYEQYF
TRBJ2-7 | TRBD2 | 14 | TRBV29-1 | - | TGCAGCGTTCTGCGTGGCGGGGGGAATCACGAGCAGTACTTC | CSVLRGGGNHEQYF
TRBJ2-1 | TRBD1 | 12 | TRBV29-1 | - | TGCAGCGTCGGGACAGGGACTAATGAGCAGTTCTTC | CSVGTGTNEQFF
TRBJ1-4 | TRBD1 | 17 | TRBV30 | - | TGTGCCTGGGATAAAACAGGGGGTCTATATCCAGATGAAAAACTGTTTTTT | CAWDKTGGLYPDEKLFF
TRBJ1-1 | - | 14 | TRBV4-3 | - | TGCGCCAGCAGCGGTTCTCTAGGGGGCACTGAAGCTTTCTTT | CASSGSLGGTEAFF
TRBJ2-5 | - | 12 | TRBV15 | - | TGTGCCACCAGCAGAGATATTGAGACCCAGTACTTC | CATSRDIETQYF
TRBJ1-2 | - | 15 | TRBV11-2 | - | TGTGCCAGCAGCTTAGGACAGAATCTCAACTATGGCTACACCTTC | CASSLGQNLNYGYTF
TRBJ2-3 | TRBD1 | 18 | TRBV15 | - | TGTGCCACCAGCAGAGACCCGGGACAGCAGGGGACCACAGATACGCAGTATTTT | CATSRDPGQQGTTDTQYF
TRBJ1-1 | - | 12 | TRBV29-1 | - | TGCAGCGTTGCCGGGGGGAACACTGAAGCTTTCTTT | CSVAGGNTEAFF
TRBJ1-1 | - | 14 | TRBV2 | few | TGTGCCAGCAGCCCCACGTTGGTAGACACTGAAGCTTTCTTT | CASSPTLVDTEAFF
TRBJ1-5 | - | 16 | TRBV5-6 | - | TGTGCCAGCAGCTTGGAGGTGACAGCTAGCAATCAGCCCCAGCATTTT | CASSLEVTASNQPQHF
TRBJ1-2 | - | 16 | TRBV6-5 | - | TGTGCCAGCAGTTACGGGGGGGGCAGGAGAGGCTATGGCTACACCTTC | CASSYGGGRRGYGYTF
TRBJ1-2 | TRBD1 | 15 | TRBV5-4 | - | TGTGCCAGCAGCATAGGGACAGGGGGAGACTATGGCTACACCTTC | CASSIGTGGDYGYTF
TRBJ1-2 | TRBD1 | 15 | TRBV28 | - | TGTGCCAGCAGTCGATATCGACAGGGCGTCTTTGGCTACACCTTC | CASSRYRQGVFGYTF
TRBJ1-1 | TRBD1 | 15 | TRBV5-1 | - | TGCGCCAGCAGCTTGGGAGGGGGCCTGAACACTGAAGCTTTCTTT | CASSLGGGLNTEAFF
TRBJ1-6 | - | 14 | TRBV2 | few | TGTGCCAGCAGATCGACAGGACCTCGCCCACCCCTCCACTTT | CASRSTGPRPPLHF